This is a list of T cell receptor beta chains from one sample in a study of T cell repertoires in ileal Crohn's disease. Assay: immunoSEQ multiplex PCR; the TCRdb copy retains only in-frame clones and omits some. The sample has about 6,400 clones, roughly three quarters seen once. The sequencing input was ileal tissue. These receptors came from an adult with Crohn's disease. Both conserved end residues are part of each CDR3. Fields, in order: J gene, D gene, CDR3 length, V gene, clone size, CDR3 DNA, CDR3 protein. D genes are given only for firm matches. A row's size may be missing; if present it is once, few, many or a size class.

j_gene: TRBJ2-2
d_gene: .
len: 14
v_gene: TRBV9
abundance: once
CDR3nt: TGTGCCAGCAGCGTAGGGCCATACACCGGGGAGCTGTTTTTT
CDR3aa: CASSVGPYTGELFF

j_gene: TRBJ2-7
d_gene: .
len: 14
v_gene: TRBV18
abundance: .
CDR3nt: TGTGCCAGCTCACCACCGACGGGGGTCTACGAGCAGTACTTC
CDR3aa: CASSPPTGVYEQYF

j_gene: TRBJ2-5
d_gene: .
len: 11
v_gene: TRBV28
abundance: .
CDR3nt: TGTGCCAGCAGCACTAACCGGGCCCAGTACTTC
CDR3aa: CASSTNRAQYF

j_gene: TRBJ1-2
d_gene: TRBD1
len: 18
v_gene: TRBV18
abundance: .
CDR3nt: TGTGCCAGCTCGGCGTCGACAGGGGCGATCGACTTCAACTATGGCTACACCTTC
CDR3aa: CASSASTGAIDFNYGYTF

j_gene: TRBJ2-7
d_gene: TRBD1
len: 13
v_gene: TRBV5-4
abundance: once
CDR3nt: TGTGCCAGCAGCTCCACAGGGGTTCACGAGCAGTACTTC
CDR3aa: CASSSTGVHEQYF

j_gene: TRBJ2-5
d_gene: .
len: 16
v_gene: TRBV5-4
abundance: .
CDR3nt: TGTGCCAGCAGCTTGGTTGGAAAGGGGGGGCGAGAGACCCAGTACTTC
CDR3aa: CASSLVGKGGRETQYF

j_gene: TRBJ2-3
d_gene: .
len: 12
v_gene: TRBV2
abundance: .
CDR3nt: TGTGCCAGCTTACTAGACACAGATACGCAGTATTTT
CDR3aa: CASLLDTDTQYF

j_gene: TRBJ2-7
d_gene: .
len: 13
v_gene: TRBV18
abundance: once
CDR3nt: TGTGCCAGCTCACGGTCCGACAGTGGTGAGCAGTACTTC
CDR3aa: CASSRSDSGEQYF

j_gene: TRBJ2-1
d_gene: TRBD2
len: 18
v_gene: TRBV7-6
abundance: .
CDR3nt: TGTGCCAGCAGCTTAGAAGGGGGACTAGCGGGGGACTACAATGAGCAGTTCTTC
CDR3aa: CASSLEGGLAGDYNEQFF

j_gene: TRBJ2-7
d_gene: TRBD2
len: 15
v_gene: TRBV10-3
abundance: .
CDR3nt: TGTGCCATCAGTGACGATTTGCGGGAGGGAAGCGAGCAGTACTTC
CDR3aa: CAISDDLREGSEQYF

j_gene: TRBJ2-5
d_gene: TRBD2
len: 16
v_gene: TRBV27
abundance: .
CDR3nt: TGTGCCAGCAGTTTATCGAGTTCTAGCGGGACAAAGACCCAGTACTTC
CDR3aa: CASSLSSSSGTKTQYF

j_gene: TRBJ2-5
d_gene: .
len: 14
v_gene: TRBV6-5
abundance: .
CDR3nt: TGTGCCAGCAGGGCGGGGCGCGGAGTAGAGACCCAGTACTTC
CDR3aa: CASRAGRGVETQYF

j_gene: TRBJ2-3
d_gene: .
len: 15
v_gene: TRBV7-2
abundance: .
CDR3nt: TGTGCCAGCACTCTGACGTCGGGTTACACAGATACGCAGTATTTT
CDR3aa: CASTLTSGYTDTQYF

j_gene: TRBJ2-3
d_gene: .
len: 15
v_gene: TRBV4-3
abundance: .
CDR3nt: TGCGCCAGCAGCCAAGAGAATACGAGGGCAGATACGCAGTATTTT
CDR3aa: CASSQENTRADTQYF

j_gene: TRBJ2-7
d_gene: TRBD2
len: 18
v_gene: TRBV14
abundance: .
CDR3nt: TGTGCCAGCAGCCAAGTCCAGCCTAGCGGGAGGGCTACCTACGAGCAGTACTTC
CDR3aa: CASSQVQPSGRATYEQYF

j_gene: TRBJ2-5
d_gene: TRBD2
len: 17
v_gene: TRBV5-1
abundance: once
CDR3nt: TGCGCCAGCAGCTTGGTACCGGGAGGGCCGTTTTCGGAGACCCAGTACTTC
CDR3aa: CASSLVPGGPFSETQYF

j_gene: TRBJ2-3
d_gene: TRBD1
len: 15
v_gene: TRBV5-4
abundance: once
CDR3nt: TGTGCCAGCAGCCGAATGGACAGGGGAACAGATACGCAGTATTTT
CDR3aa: CASSRMDRGTDTQYF

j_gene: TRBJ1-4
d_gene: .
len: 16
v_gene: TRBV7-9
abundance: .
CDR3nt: TGTGCCAGCAGCTCGTTCAGGGCTGCAACTAATGAAAAACTGTTTTTT
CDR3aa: CASSSFRAATNEKLFF

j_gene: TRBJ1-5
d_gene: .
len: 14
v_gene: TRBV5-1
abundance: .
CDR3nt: TGCGCCAGCAGCTTGGAACAGGGAGATCAGCCCCAGCATTTT
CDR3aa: CASSLEQGDQPQHF